Listed below are T cell receptor beta chains from one sample, sequenced in a study of blood T cell repertoires in COVID-19. TCRdb's table, derived via immunoSEQ multiplex PCR, lists solely in-frame clones and lacks some. The table includes about 210,000 clones, about 91% detected once. Material: peripheral blood. The receptors come from a woman between 35 and 50 years old with acute or convalescent COVID-19. Both conserved end residues are part of each CDR3. A D gene is named only where the DNA matches it firmly. Size values are once, few and many counts, or a class for expanded clones, and some rows have none.

size: .; J: TRBJ2-1; D: TRBD2; V: TRBV7-7; CDR3: CASSSGLAGGPGNEQFF; DNA: TGTGCCAGCAGCTCGGGACTAGCGGGGGGGCCGGGGAATGAGCAGTTCTTC
size: few; J: TRBJ2-3; D: .; V: TRBV27; CDR3: CASRTGSLVTDTQYF; DNA: TGTGCCAGCCGTACCGGGTCGCTAGTCACAGATACGCAGTATTTT
size: .; J: TRBJ1-6; D: TRBD1; V: TRBV18; CDR3: CASSPPGQGPAGSPLHF; DNA: TGTGCCAGCTCACCACCAGGACAGGGCCCAGCGGGTTCACCCCTCCACTTT
size: once; J: TRBJ1-1; D: .; V: TRBV6-5; CDR3: CATLILKAFF; DNA: TGTGCCACCTTAATCCTAAAAGCTTTCTTT
size: .; J: TRBJ2-5; D: .; V: TRBV21-1; CDR3: CASRRFSGVRETQYF; DNA: TGTGCCAGCCGCCGGTTTAGCGGGGTGAGAGAGACCCAGTACTTC
size: few; J: TRBJ2-1; D: TRBD2; V: TRBV4-1; CDR3: CASSQEAESGERREQFF; DNA: TGCGCCAGCAGCCAAGAGGCTGAGAGCGGGGAAAGGCGTGAGCAGTTCTTC
size: .; J: TRBJ1-3; D: .; V: TRBV5-6; CDR3: CASSFGGLENTIYF; DNA: TGTGCCAGCAGCTTCGGGGGGCTCGAAAACACCATATATTTT
size: .; J: TRBJ1-3; D: TRBD1; V: TRBV29-1; CDR3: CSVRLPTGIPGNTIYF; DNA: TGCAGCGTCCGGTTGCCGACAGGGATCCCTGGAAACACCATATATTTT
size: .; J: TRBJ1-4; D: .; V: TRBV6-6; CDR3: CASSTGTNEKLFF; DNA: TGTGCCAGCTCGACAGGAACTAATGAAAAACTGTTTTTT
size: .; J: TRBJ1-1; D: .; V: TRBV11-3; CDR3: CASSLGVNTEAFF; DNA: TGTGCCAGCAGCTTAGGAGTGAACACTGAAGCTTTCTTT
size: .; J: TRBJ1-1; D: .; V: TRBV12-1; CDR3: CASSFELRGRGKMNTEAFF; DNA: TGTGCCAGCAGCTTCGAGCTCCGAGGGAGGGGTAAGATGAACACTGAAGCTTTCTTT
size: .; J: TRBJ1-5; D: .; V: TRBV6-6; CDR3: CASSYLGQAQHF; DNA: TGTGCCAGCAGTTACTTAGGCCAGGCCCAGCATTTT
size: .; J: TRBJ1-2; D: .; V: TRBV30; CDR3: CAWSVGGVHYGYTF; DNA: TGTGCCTGGAGTGTTGGGGGGGTTCACTATGGCTACACCTTC
size: .; J: TRBJ1-5; D: .; V: TRBV6-5; CDR3: CASSQLENRAPQHF; DNA: TGTGCCAGCAGTCAACTCGAGAACAGGGCCCCCCAGCATTTT
size: .; J: TRBJ2-2; D: .; V: TRBV2; CDR3: CASSRDSILGSGELFF; DNA: TGTGCCAGCAGCCGAGACAGTATTCTTGGGTCCGGGGAGCTGTTTTTT
size: .; J: TRBJ1-4; D: TRBD1; V: TRBV25-1; CDR3: CASSVGTGKFF; DNA: TGTGCCAGCAGTGTCGGGACAGGGAAGTTTTTT
size: .; J: TRBJ2-1; D: .; V: TRBV10-3; CDR3: CAISERAWGVSSYNEQFF; DNA: TGTGCCATCAGTGAAAGGGCTTGGGGGGTAAGCTCCTACAATGAGCAGTTCTTC
size: .; J: TRBJ1-1; D: .; V: TRBV12-5; CDR3: CASGSRVTEAFF; DNA: TGTGCTAGTGGCTCCAGGGTCACTGAAGCTTTCTTT
size: few; J: TRBJ1-3; D: TRBD1; V: TRBV9; CDR3: CASSAGQVSGNTIYF; DNA: TGTGCCAGCAGCGCCGGACAGGTCTCTGGAAACACCATATATTTT
size: .; J: TRBJ1-2; D: TRBD1; V: TRBV4-1; CDR3: CASSQRTGVANYGYTF; DNA: TGCGCCAGCAGCCAACGGACAGGCGTCGCTAACTATGGCTACACCTTC
size: .; J: TRBJ1-1; D: .; V: TRBV13; CDR3: CASSFESSEAFF; DNA: TGTGCCAGCAGCTTTGAGTCATCTGAAGCTTTCTTT
size: .; J: TRBJ2-2; D: .; V: TRBV2; CDR3: CASTSGTGLSGELFF; DNA: TGTGCCAGCACCTCGGGCACAGGGTTATCCGGGGAGCTGTTTTTT
size: .; J: TRBJ1-1; D: .; V: TRBV5-1; CDR3: CASSVRMNTEAFF; DNA: TGCGCCAGCAGCGTCAGGATGAACACTGAAGCTTTCTTT
size: .; J: TRBJ1-2; D: TRBD1; V: TRBV9; CDR3: CASSVQGASNGGYTF; DNA: TGTGCCAGCAGCGTTCAGGGGGCTTCTAATGGCGGCTACACCTTC
size: .; J: TRBJ1-2; D: .; V: TRBV6-5; CDR3: CASSPTRGDYGYTF; DNA: TGTGCCAGCAGTCCGACCCGGGGAGACTATGGCTACACCTTC
size: once; J: TRBJ1-2; D: TRBD1; V: TRBV5-1; CDR3: CASSLLVQGDGYTF; DNA: TGCGCCAGCAGCTTGTTAGTTCAGGGGGATGGCTACACCTTC
size: .; J: TRBJ2-3; D: TRBD2; V: TRBV6-5; CDR3: CASSSGTKSYF; DNA: TGTGCCAGCAGTTCCGGGACTAAGTCGTATTTT
size: .; J: TRBJ1-5; D: .; V: TRBV29-1; CDR3: CSALTYLNQPQHF; DNA: TGCAGCGCCCTAACCTATTTGAATCAGCCCCAGCATTTT
size: .; J: TRBJ1-3; D: .; V: TRBV24-1; CDR3: CATSDLGRGGNTIYF; DNA: TGTGCCACCAGTGATTTAGGCAGGGGTGGAAACACCATATATTTT
size: .; J: TRBJ2-6; D: .; V: TRBV27; CDR3: CASSLSRPGAGANVLTF; DNA: TGTGCCAGCAGTTTGTCCCGCCCCGGTGCTGGGGCCAACGTCCTGACTTTC
size: .; J: TRBJ2-5; D: .; V: TRBV2; CDR3: CASSEALQSYQETQYF; DNA: TGTGCCAGCAGTGAAGCGCTTCAGTCGTACCAAGAGACCCAGTACTTC
size: .; J: TRBJ2-3; D: TRBD1; V: TRBV14; CDR3: CASSQDLGDRERLTSTDTQYF; DNA: TGTGCCAGCAGCCAAGATTTAGGGGACAGAGAGCGACTAACTAGCACAGATACGCAGTATTTT
size: .; J: TRBJ1-1; D: .; V: TRBV5-1; CDR3: CASSLQGEAFF; DNA: TGCGCCAGCAGTCTCCAGGGGGAAGCTTTCTTT
size: .; J: TRBJ2-1; D: .; V: TRBV9; CDR3: CASSTTPSSYNEQFF; DNA: TGTGCCAGCAGTACGACTCCTAGCTCCTACAATGAGCAGTTCTTC
size: .; J: TRBJ2-3; D: .; V: TRBV9; CDR3: CASSVEGGAGQITDTQYF; DNA: TGTGCCAGCAGCGTAGAAGGAGGGGCGGGACAGATCACAGATACGCAGTATTTT
size: .; J: TRBJ2-3; D: .; V: TRBV4-2; CDR3: CASSQEVHLADTQYF; DNA: TGTGCCAGCAGCCAAGAGGTGCATCTTGCGGATACGCAGTATTTT
size: .; J: TRBJ2-3; D: .; V: TRBV5-1; CDR3: CASSFGDTSTDTQYF; DNA: TGCGCCAGCAGCTTCGGGGACACCAGCACAGATACGCAGTATTTT
size: .; J: TRBJ2-2; D: TRBD2; V: TRBV3-1/TRBV3-2; CDR3: CASSQRWTSAGELFF; DNA: TGTGCCAGCAGCCAAAGATGGACTAGCGCCGGGGAGCTGTTTTTT
size: once; J: TRBJ1-5; D: .; V: TRBV4-1; CDR3: CASSQDPRGEYSNQPQHF; DNA: TGCGCCAGCAGCCAAGATCCCAGGGGCGAATATAGCAATCAGCCCCAGCATTTT
size: .; J: TRBJ1-2; D: .; V: TRBV10-3; CDR3: CAISESGRDYGYTF; DNA: TGTGCCATCAGTGAGTCCGGCAGGGACTATGGCTACACCTTC
size: .; J: TRBJ2-5; D: .; V: TRBV19; CDR3: CASSPSWAGVTEGTQYF; DNA: TGTGCCAGTAGTCCCTCGTGGGCAGGGGTAACCGAGGGGACCCAGTACTTC
size: .; J: TRBJ1-1; D: TRBD1; V: TRBV4-1; CDR3: CASSQRGLGTEAFF; DNA: TGCGCCAGCAGCCAAAGGGGGCTTGGGACTGAAGCTTTCTTT
size: .; J: TRBJ1-1; D: TRBD1; V: TRBV9; CDR3: CASSVGTGDPFF; DNA: TGTGCCAGCAGCGTGGGCACAGGGGATCCTTTCTTT
size: .; J: TRBJ2-1; D: .; V: TRBV18; CDR3: CASSLNRDNEQFF; DNA: TGTGCCAGCTCGCTCAACAGGGACAATGAGCAGTTCTTC
size: .; J: TRBJ2-3; D: TRBD2; V: TRBV7-2; CDR3: CASSYGLAGDTQYF; DNA: TGTGCCAGCAGCTACGGACTAGCGGGGGATACGCAGTATTTT
size: .; J: TRBJ1-1; D: .; V: TRBV5-1; CDR3: CASSLAQGSTEAFF; DNA: TGCGCCAGCAGCTTGGCCCAGGGGAGCACTGAAGCTTTCTTT
size: .; J: TRBJ2-1; D: .; V: TRBV15; CDR3: CATRHRTDDEQFF; DNA: TGTGCCACCAGACACCGGACAGACGATGAGCAGTTCTTC
size: .; J: TRBJ1-1; D: .; V: TRBV6-6; CDR3: CASSRGFTEAFF; DNA: TGTGCCAGCAGCCGGGGATTTACTGAAGCTTTCTTT
size: .; J: TRBJ1-6; D: TRBD1; V: TRBV27; CDR3: CASKWDRNSPLHF; DNA: TGTGCCAGCAAATGGGACAGAAATTCACCCCTCCACTTT
size: .; J: TRBJ1-6; D: TRBD1; V: TRBV4-1; CDR3: CASSPWTGAFNSPLHF; DNA: TGCGCCAGCAGTCCTTGGACAGGGGCCTTTAATTCACCCCTCCACTTT
size: .; J: TRBJ1-3; D: .; V: TRBV2; CDR3: CASSEAEGGSDSGNTIYF; DNA: TGTGCCAGCAGTGAAGCTGAGGGTGGCTCCGACTCTGGAAACACCATATATTTT
size: .; J: TRBJ1-2; D: TRBD1; V: TRBV11-2; CDR3: CASSLRSGRGHGYTF; DNA: TGTGCCAGCAGCTTAAGGTCGGGCAGGGGGCATGGCTACACCTTC
size: .; J: TRBJ1-2; D: .; V: TRBV9; CDR3: CASSYSGGVGSNYGYTF; DNA: TGTGCCAGCAGCTACTCCGGCGGGGTGGGGTCTAACTATGGCTACACCTTC
size: .; J: TRBJ1-5; D: .; V: TRBV5-6; CDR3: CASSLYGRAPNQPQHF; DNA: TGTGCCAGCAGCTTGTACGGCAGGGCCCCCAATCAGCCCCAGCATTTT
size: .; J: TRBJ1-4; D: .; V: TRBV25-1; CDR3: CASSGQGNEKLFF; DNA: TGTGCCAGCAGTGGTCAGGGGAATGAAAAACTGTTTTTT